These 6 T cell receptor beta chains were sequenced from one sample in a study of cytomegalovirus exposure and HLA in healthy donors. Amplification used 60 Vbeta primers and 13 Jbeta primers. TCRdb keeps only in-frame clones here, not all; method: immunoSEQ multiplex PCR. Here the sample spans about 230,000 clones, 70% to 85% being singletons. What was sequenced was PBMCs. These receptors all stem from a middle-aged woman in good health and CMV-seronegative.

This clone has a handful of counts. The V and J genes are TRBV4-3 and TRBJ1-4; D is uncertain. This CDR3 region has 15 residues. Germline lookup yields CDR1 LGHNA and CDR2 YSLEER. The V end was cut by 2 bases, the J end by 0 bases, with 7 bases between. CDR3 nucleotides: TGCGCCAGCAGCCAATTTCGAGCAACTAATGAAAAACTGTTTTTT. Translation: CASSQFRATNEKLFF.

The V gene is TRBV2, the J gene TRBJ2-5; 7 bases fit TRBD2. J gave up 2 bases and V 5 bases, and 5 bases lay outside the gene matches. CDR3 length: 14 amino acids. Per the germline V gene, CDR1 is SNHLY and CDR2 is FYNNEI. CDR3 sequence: CASSTTGGQETQYF. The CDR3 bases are TGTGCCAGCAGTACAACGGGGGGTCAAGAGACCCAGTACTTC.

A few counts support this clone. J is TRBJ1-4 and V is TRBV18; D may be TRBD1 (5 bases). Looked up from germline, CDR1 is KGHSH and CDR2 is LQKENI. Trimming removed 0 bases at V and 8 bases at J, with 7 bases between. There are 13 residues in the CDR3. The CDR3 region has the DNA TGTGCCAGCTCACCACCCCAGGGAGAAAAACTGTTTTTT. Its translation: CASSPPQGEKLFF.

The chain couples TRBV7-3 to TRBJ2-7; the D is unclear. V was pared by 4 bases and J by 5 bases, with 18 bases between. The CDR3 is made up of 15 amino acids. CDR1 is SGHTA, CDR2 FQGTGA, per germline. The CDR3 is CASSSISGSLNEQYF. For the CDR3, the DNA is TGTGCCAGCAGCTCAATCTCAGGTTCTTTAAACGAGCAGTACTTC.

The CDR3: CASSLTGFYNSPLHF. CDR3 nucleotides: TGTGCCAGCAGCTTAACAGGGTTCTATAATTCACCCCTCCACTTT. The chain is built from TRBV7-9 and TRBJ1-6; possible D gene TRBD1, 6 bases. CDR1 and CDR2 (germline): SEHNR, FQNEAQ (reference sequence). This CDR3 is 15 amino acids long. V was cut by 2 bases and J by 3 bases, with 8 bases left in between.

Here the CDR3 DNA reads TGCGCCAGCAGCCCGTCGGCAGGGTTGAACACTGAAGCTTTCTTT. It translates to CASSPSAGLNTEAFF. The gene calls are TRBV5-1 and TRBJ1-1; possible D gene TRBD1, 5 bases. V was trimmed by 4 bases and J by 0 bases, leaving 13 bases between them. The length of the CDR3 is 15 residues. Per germline, CDR1 SGHRS and CDR2 YFSETQ.